Below, 6 T cell receptor beta chains from the same sample are listed, as sequenced in a study of CD8+ T cells in alopecia areata. RNA, once extracted, was reverse transcribed into cDNA for use as the sequencing template. This table comes from immunoSEQ multiplex PCR, and its TCRdb copy is limited to in-frame clones, with some not included. The sample consists of 14,000 or so clones, 45% to 60% of them appearing once. Peripheral blood and lesional scalp punch biopsies were taken from alopecia areata patients. The material sequenced was skin, taken at week 0. All receptors derive from a human donor with alopecia areata.

This clone was picked up a small number of times. This chain joins TRBV27 and TRBJ2-1; no clear D. There are 14 residues in the CDR3. The germline V and J ends were trimmed by 8 bases and 4 bases, with 15 bases remaining between them. CDR1 is MNHEY and CDR2 is SMNVEV in the germline V gene (reference sequence). The CDR3 DNA sequence: TGTGCCAGCGGTCCGAGCAATGGGTACAATGAGCAGTTCTTC. It specifies CASGPSNGYNEQFF.

The gene calls are TRBV25-1 and TRBJ2-3; the match to TRBD2 covers 11 bases. This CDR3 has 17 residues. The germline V gene has CDR1 MGHDK and CDR2 SYGVNS. V was clipped by 0 bases and J by 1 base; unmatched bases: 3. CDR3 DNA sequence: TGTGCCAGCAGTGAATACAAGACTAGCGGGGGCACAGATACGCAGTATTTT. This sequence encodes CASSEYKTSGGTDTQYF.

The chain is built from TRBV14 and TRBJ2-7; D possibly corresponds to TRBD2 (5 bases). In germline, CDR1 is SGHDN, CDR2 FVKESK. V lost 4 bases to trimming and J lost 0 bases, with 7 bases between them. CDR3 length equals 13 residues. CDR3: CASSLRDSYEQYF. Here the CDR3 DNA reads TGTGCCAGCAGCCTTCGGGACTCCTACGAGCAGTACTTC.

The gene calls are TRBV28 and TRBJ1-2; D not certain. Germline V gene lookup returns CDR1 MDHEN and CDR2 SYDVKM. The CDR3 extends over 18 amino acids. The V and J ends lost 6 bases and 6 bases respectively, with 29 bases between them. The CDR3 sequence: CASSLPSLITRRRNGYTF. The DNA for the CDR3 is TGTGCCAGCAGCCTACCCTCACTCATAACCCGAAGAAGGAATGGCTACACCTTC.

This clone was picked up one time. V and J are TRBV7-8 and TRBJ2-7, with 8 bases fitting TRBD1. The CDR3 is made up of 12 amino acids. The germline gives CDR1 SGHVS, CDR2 FQNEAQ. V was clipped by 5 bases and J by 5 bases; unmatched bases: 2. Here the CDR3 reads CASSRTGNEQYF. CDR3 nucleotide sequence: TGTGCCAGCAGCAGGACAGGGAACGAGCAGTACTTC.

The chain has TRBV28 and TRBJ2-1, with TRBD2 identical over 9 bases. V lost 6 bases to trimming and J lost 7 bases; unmatched junction nucleotides: 13. Germline V gene sequence: CDR1 MDHEN, CDR2 SYDVKM. The CDR3 covers 16 residues. Here the CDR3 DNA reads TGTGCCAGCAGCTCCATACTAGCGGGCGAAAGGAATGAGCAGTTCTTC. Translation: CASSSILAGERNEQFF.